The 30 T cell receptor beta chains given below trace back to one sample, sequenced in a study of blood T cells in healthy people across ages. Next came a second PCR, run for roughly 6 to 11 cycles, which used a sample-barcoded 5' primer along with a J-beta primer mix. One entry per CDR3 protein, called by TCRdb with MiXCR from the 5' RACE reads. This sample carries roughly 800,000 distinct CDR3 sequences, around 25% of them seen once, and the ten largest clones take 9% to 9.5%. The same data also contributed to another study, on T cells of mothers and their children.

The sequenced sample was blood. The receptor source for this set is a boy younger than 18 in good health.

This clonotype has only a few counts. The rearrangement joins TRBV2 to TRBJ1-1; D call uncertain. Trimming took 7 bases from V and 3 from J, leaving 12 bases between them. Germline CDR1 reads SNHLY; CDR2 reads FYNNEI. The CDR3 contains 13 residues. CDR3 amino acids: CASKPEVYTEAFF. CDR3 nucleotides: TGTGCCAGCAAGCCGGAGGTCTACACTGAAGCTTTCTTT.

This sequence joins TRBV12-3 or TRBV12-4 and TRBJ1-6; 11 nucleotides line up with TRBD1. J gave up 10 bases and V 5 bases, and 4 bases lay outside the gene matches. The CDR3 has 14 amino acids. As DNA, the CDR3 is TGTGCCAGCAGTGCGGACAGGGGGCTCTCACCCCTCCACTTT. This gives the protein CASSADRGLSPLHF.

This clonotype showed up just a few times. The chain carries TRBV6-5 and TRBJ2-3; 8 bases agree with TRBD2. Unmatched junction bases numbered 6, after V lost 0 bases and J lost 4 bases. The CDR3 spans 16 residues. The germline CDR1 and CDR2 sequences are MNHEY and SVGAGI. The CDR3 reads CASSYSEAGESDTQYF. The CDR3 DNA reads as TGTGCCAGCAGTTACTCGGAAGCGGGAGAGTCAGATACGCAGTATTTT.

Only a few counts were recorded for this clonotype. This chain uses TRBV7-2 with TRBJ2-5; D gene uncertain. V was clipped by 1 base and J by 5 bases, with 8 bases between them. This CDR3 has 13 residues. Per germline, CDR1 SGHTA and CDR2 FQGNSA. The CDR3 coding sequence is TGTGCCAGCAGCTTAGTGGTAGTGGAGACCCAGTACTTC. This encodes CASSLVVVETQYF.

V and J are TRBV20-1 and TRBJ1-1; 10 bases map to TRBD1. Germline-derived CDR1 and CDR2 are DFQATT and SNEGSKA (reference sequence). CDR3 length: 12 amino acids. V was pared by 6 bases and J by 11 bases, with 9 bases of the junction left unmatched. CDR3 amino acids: CSAPTGGNAAFF. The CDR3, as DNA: TGCAGTGCACCGACAGGGGGCAACGCGGCTTTCTTT.

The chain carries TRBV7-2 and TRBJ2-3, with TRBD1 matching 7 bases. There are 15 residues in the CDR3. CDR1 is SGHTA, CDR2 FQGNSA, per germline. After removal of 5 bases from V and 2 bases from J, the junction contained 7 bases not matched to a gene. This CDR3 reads CASSRQGIVTDTQYF. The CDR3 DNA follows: TGTGCCAGCAGCCGACAGGGCATAGTCACAGATACGCAGTATTTT.

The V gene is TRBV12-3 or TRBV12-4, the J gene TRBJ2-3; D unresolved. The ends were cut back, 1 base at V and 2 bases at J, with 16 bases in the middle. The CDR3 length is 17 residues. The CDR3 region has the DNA TGTGCCAGCAGTTTAGGGCCAGGTCCAATGTCCACAGATACGCAGTATTTT. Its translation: CASSLGPGPMSTDTQYF.

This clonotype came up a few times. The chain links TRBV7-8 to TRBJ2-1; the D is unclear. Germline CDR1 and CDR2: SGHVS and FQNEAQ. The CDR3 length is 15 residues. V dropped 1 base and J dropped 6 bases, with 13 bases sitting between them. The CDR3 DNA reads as TGTGCCAGCAGCTTAGGCATTAGGAGTAGCAATGAGCAGTTCTTC. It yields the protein CASSLGIRSSNEQFF.

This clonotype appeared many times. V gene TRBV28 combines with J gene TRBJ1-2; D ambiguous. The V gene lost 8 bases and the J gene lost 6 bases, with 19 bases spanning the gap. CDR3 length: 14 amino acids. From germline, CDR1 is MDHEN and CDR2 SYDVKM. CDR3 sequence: CASSNWPSSDGYTF. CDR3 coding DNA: TGTGCCAGCTCCAACTGGCCCTCAAGCGATGGCTACACCTTC.

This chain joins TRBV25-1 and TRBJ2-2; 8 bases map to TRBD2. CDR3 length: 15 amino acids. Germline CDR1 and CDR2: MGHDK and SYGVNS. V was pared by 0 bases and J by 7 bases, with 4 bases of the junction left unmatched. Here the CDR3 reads CASSEYTGGIGELFF. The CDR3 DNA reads TGTGCCAGCAGTGAATATACGGGAGGGATCGGGGAGCTGTTTTTT.

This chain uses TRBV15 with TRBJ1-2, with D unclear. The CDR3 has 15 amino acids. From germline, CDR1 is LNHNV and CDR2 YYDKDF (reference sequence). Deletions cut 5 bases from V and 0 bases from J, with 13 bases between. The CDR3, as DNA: TGTGCCACCAGCCGAGGAGTAGAGACTAACTATGGCTACACCTTC. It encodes CATSRGVETNYGYTF.

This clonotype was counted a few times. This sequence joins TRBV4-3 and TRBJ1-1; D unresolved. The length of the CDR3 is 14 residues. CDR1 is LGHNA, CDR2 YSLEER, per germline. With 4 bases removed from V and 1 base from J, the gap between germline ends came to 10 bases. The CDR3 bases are TGCGCCAGCAGCCCAGACCGCCGGAACACTGAAGCTTTCTTT. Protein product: CASSPDRRNTEAFF.

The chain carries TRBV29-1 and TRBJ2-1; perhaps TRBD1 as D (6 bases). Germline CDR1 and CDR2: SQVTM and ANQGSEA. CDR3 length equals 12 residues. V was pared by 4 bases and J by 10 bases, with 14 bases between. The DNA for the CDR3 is TGCAGCGTTGGAGGGGGAATGCGGGAGCAGTTCTTC. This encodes CSVGGGMREQFF.

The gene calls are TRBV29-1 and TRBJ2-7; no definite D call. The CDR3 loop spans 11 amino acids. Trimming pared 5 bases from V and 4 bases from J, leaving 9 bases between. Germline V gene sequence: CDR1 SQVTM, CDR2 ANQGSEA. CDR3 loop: CSVSQEYEQYF. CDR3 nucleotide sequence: TGCAGCGTTTCCCAGGAGTACGAGCAGTACTTC.

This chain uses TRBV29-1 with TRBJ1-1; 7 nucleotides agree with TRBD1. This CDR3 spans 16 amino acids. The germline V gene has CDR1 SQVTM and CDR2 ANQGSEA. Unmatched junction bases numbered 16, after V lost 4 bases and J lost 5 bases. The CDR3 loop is CSVVNRGVKRGTEAFF. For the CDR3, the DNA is TGCAGCGTTGTGAACAGGGGTGTTAAACGGGGGACTGAAGCTTTCTTT. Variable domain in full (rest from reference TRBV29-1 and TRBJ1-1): SAVISQKPSRDICQRGTSLTIQCQVDSQVTMMFWYRQQPGQSLTLIATANQGSEATYESGFVIDKFPISRPNLTFSTLTVSNMSPEDSSIYLCSVVNRGVKRGTEAFFGQGTRLTVV.

CDR3 region: CASSVSGGVPETQYF. DNA for the CDR3: TGTGCCAGCAGTGTCTCCGGGGGCGTACCAGAGACCCAGTACTTC. The chain uses TRBV25-1 and TRBJ2-5, with D perhaps assigned TRBD1 or TRBD2 (6 bases each). Trimming pared 4 bases from V and 4 bases from J, leaving 16 bases between. The germline CDR1 and CDR2 sequences are MGHDK and SYGVNS. CDR3 size: 15 residues. The full variable domain, with the rest looked up from reference TRBV25-1 and TRBJ2-5, is EADIYQTPRYLVIGTGKKITLECSQTMGHDKMYWYQQDPGMELHLIHYSYGVNSTEKGDLSSESTVSRIRTEHFPLTLESARPSHTSQYLCASSVSGGVPETQYFGPGTRLLVL.

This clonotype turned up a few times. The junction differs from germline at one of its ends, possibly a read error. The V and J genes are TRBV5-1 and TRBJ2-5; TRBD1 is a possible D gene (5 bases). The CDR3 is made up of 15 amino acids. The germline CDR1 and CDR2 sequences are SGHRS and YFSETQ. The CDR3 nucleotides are TGCGCTAGCAGCAGCGACTCAGGGTTACTGGAGACCCAGTACTTC. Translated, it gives CASSSDSGLLETQYF.

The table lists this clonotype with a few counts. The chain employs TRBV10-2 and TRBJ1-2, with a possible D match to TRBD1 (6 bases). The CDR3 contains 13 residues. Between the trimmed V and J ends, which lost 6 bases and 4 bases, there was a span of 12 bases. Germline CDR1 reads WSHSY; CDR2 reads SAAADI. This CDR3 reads CASSPEGGYGYTF. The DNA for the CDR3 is TGCGCCAGCAGCCCCGAGGGGGGCTATGGCTACACCTTC.

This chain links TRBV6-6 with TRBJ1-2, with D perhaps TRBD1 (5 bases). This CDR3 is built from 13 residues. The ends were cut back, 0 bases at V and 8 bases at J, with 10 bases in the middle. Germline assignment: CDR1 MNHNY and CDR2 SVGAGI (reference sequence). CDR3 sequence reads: CASSYSAGWGYTF. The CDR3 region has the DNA TGTGCCAGCAGTTACTCGGCAGGGTGGGGCTACACCTTC.

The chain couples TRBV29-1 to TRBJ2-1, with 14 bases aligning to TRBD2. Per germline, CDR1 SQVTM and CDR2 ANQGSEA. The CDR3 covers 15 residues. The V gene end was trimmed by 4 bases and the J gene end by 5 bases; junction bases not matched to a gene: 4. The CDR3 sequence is CSVGGLAGVDNEQFF. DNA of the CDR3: TGCAGCGTTGGGGGACTAGCGGGGGTCGACAATGAGCAGTTCTTC.

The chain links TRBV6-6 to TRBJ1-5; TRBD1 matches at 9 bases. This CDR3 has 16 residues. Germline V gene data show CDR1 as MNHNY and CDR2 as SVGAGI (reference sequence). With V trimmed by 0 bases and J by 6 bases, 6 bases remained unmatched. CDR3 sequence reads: CASSYSLTGGPQPQHF. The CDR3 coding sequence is TGTGCCAGCAGTTACTCATTGACAGGGGGTCCTCAGCCCCAGCATTTT.

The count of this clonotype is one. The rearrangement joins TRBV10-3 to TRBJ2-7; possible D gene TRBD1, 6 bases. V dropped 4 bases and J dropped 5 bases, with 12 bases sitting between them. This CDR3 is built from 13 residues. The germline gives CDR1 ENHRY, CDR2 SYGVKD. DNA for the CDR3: TGTGCCATCAGTGGACAGGAGGAGGACGAGCAGTACTTC. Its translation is CAISGQEEDEQYF.

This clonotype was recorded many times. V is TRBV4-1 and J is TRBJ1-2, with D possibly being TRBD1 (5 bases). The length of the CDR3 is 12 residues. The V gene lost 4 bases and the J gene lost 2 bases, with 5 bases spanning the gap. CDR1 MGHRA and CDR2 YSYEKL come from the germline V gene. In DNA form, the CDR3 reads TGCGCCAGCAGCCGGGACAACTATGGCTACACCTTC. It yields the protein CASSRDNYGYTF.

CDR3 coding DNA: TGCAGCGTCGTTCGCCCAGGGTTAGAGACCCAGTACTTC. Translation gives CSVVRPGLETQYF. J is TRBJ2-5 and V is TRBV29-1; D is possibly TRBD1 (5 bases). Germline CDR1 is SQVTM and CDR2 is ANQGSEA. The CDR3 spans 13 residues. The germline V and J ends were trimmed by 6 bases and 4 bases, with 15 bases remaining between them.

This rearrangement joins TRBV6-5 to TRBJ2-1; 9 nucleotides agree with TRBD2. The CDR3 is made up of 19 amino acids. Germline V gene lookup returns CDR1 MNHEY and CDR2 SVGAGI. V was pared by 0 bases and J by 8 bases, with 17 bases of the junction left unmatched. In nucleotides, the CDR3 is TGTGCCAGCAGTTACTCGGTGGGTAGCGGGAGAGAGGCGTTCGATGAGCAGTTCTTC. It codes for CASSYSVGSGREAFDEQFF.

Here the CDR3 reads CSARQGGDQETQYF. Written as DNA, the CDR3 is TGCAGTGCTCGCCAGGGGGGGGACCAAGAGACCCAGTACTTC. The genes are TRBV20-1 and TRBJ2-5, with D perhaps matching TRBD1 or TRBD2 (7 bases each). Deletions cut 5 bases from V and 0 bases from J, with 13 bases between. Germline CDR1 DFQATT, CDR2 SNEGSKA (reference sequence). The CDR3 has 14 amino acids.

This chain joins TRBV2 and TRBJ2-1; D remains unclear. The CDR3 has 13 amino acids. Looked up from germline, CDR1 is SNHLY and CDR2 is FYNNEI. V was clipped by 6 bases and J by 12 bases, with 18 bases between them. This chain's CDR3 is CASRRDSNYGQFF. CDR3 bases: TGTGCCAGCAGACGTGACTCGAATTATGGGCAGTTCTTC.

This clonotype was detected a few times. The CDR3 region is CASSLSAGYSYEQYF. The CDR3 DNA sequence: TGTGCCAGCAGTTTATCAGCCGGATACTCCTACGAGCAGTACTTC. The rearrangement joins TRBV28 to TRBJ2-7; D remains ambiguous. The CDR3 contains 15 residues. V was shortened by 1 base and J by 0 bases, with 10 bases between the two germline ends. Looked up from germline, CDR1 is MDHEN and CDR2 is SYDVKM.

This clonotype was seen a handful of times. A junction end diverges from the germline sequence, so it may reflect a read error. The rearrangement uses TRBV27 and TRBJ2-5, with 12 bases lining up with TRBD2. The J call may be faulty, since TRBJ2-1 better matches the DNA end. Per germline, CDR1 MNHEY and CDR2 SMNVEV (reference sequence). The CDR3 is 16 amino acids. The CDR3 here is CASSRLAGVFYNEQFF. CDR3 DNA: TGTGCCAGCTCCCGACTAGCGGGAGTGTTTTACAATGAACAGTTCTTC.

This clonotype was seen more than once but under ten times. This CDR3 is CASSGRSYGQGGETQYF. The CDR3 DNA reads TGTGCCAGCAGCGGCCGATCTTATGGACAGGGGGGGGAGACCCAGTACTTC. J is TRBJ2-5 and V is TRBV7-9; 10 bases map to TRBD1. The CDR3 extends over 17 amino acids. CDR1 is SEHNR, CDR2 FQNEAQ, per germline (reference sequence). Trimming took 5 bases from V and 5 from J; bases not matched to a gene: 14.